Given below is one T cell receptor (beta chain) in context. Assignments of participants to cohorts depended upon their own reported clinical history. The germline V gene has CDR1 LGHDT and CDR2 YNNKEL (reference sequence). This CDR3 comprises 13 residues. The germline V and J ends were trimmed by 4 bases and 8 bases, with 11 bases remaining between them. These data originate in a study of blood T cell repertoires in COVID-19. Study in general: PBMCs, B-cell-depleted T cells, or T cells provided the cDNA or gDNA that made up the material.

Repertoires were generated with immunoSEQ multiplex PCR, while TCRdb's copy carries only in-frame clones and drops some. The profile shows under 150,000 clones, 60% to 80% of them singletons. This TCR derives from a woman aged 45-65 years who had recovered from COVID-19. The sequencing input was PBMCs or T cells enriched from blood (not recorded which). The rearrangement links TRBV3-1 (or the pseudogene TRBV3-2) to TRBJ1-4; D ambiguous. The CDR3 region has the DNA TGTGCCAGCAGCCTCTCGGGTGGCGAAAAACTGTTTTTT. Translating gives CASSLSGGEKLFF.